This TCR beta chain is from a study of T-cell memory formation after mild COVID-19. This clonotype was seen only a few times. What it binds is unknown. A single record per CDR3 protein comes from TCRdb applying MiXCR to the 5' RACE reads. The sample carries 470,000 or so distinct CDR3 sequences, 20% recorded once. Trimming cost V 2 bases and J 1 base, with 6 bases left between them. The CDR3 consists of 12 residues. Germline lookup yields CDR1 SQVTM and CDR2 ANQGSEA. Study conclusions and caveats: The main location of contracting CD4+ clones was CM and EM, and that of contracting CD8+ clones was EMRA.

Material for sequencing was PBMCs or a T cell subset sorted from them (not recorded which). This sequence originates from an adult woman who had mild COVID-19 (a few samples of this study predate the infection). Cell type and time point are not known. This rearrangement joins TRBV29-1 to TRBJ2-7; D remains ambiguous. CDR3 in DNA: TGCAGCGTTGAAAATCGGTCCTACGAGCAGTACTTC. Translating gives CSVENRSYEQYF.